This TCR beta chain was sequenced in a study of cytotoxic CD8 clonotypes in ibrutinib-treated CLL. Study-level results: The public clonotypes identified were infrequent and showed contraction or stability on treatment. Relative to age-matched healthy donors, clonality at baseline was higher, and it tracked circulating CD8+ T-cell counts.

This table comes from immunoSEQ multiplex PCR, and its TCRdb copy is limited to in-frame clones, with some not included. The data show 33,000 or so clones, 45% to 50% seen once. CDR1 LNHDA and CDR2 SQIVND come from the germline V gene (reference sequence). This CDR3 is 16 amino acids long. V gave up 3 bases and J gave up 0 bases, with 9 bases separating them. In its sample, this clone was seen a few times. Its antigen is still unknown. The starting material was PBMCs, obtained before ibrutinib treatment. The V call is TRBV19, the J call TRBJ1-6; D call uncertain. This receptor was identified in a human donor with chronic lymphocytic leukemia. The DNA for the CDR3 is TGTGCCAGTAGTATCACGGGGAGCTCCTATAATTCACCCCTCCACTTT. Its translation: CASSITGSSYNSPLHF.